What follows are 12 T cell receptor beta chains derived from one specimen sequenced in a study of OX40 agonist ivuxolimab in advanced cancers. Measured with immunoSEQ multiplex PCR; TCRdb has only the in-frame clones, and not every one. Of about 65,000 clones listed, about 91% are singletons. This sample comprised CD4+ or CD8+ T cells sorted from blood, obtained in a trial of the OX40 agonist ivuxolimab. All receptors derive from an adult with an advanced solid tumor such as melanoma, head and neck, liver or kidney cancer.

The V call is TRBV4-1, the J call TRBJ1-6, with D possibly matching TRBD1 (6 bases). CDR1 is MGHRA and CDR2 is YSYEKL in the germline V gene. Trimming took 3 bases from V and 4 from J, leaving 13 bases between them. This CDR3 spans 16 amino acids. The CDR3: CASSQNYRVYNSPLHF. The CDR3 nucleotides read TGCGCCAGCAGCCAGAATTACAGGGTGTATAATTCACCCCTCCACTTT.

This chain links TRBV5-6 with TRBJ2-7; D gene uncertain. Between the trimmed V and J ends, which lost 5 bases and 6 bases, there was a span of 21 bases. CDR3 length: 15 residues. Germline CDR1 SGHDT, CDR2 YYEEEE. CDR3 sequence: CASSLGNVRSIEQYF. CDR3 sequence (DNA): TGTGCCAGCAGTTTAGGTAACGTACGATCCATCGAGCAGTACTTC.

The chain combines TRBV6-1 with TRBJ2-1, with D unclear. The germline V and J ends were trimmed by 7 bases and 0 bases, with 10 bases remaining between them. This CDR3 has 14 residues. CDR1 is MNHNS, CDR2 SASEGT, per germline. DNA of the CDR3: TGTGCCAGCACCCCCCTGAGCTCCTACAATGAGCAGTTCTTC. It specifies CASTPLSSYNEQFF.

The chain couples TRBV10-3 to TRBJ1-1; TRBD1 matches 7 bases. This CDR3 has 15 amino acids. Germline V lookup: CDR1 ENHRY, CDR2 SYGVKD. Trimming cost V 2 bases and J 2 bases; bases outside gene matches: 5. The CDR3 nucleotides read TGTGCCATCAGTGAGGGGGGACAGCAAAACACTGAAGCTTTCTTT. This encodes CAISEGGQQNTEAFF.

CDR3 amino acids: CASSEEGGLAGFLTDTQYF. DNA of the CDR3: TGTGCCAGCAGTGAAGAAGGGGGACTAGCGGGATTTCTCACAGATACGCAGTATTTT. The genes are TRBV6-1 and TRBJ2-3; 13 bases fit TRBD2. After removal of 1 base from V and 2 bases from J, the junction contained 9 bases not matched to a gene. Germline assignment: CDR1 MNHNS and CDR2 SASEGT. The CDR3 runs to 19 residues.

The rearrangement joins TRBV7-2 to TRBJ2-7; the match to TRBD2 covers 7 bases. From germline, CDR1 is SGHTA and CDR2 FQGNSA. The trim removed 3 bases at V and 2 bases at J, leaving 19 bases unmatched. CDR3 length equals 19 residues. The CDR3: CASSFSTTQRLARPYEQYF. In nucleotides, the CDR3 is TGTGCCAGCAGCTTCAGCACGACGCAAAGACTAGCTCGTCCCTACGAGCAGTACTTC.

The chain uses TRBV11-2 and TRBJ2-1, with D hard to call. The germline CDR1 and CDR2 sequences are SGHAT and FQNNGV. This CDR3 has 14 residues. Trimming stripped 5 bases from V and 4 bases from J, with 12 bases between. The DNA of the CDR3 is TGTGCCAGCAGCCCCAGTATGGTGTACAATGAGCAGTTCTTC. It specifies CASSPSMVYNEQFF.

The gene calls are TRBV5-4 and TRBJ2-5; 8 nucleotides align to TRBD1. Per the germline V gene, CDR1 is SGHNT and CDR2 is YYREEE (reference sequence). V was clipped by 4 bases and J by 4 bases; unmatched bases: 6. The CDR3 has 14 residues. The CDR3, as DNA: TGTGCCAGCAGCAAGACAGGGGTGGGAGAGACCCAGTACTTC. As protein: CASSKTGVGETQYF. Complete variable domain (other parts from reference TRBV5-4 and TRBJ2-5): ETGVTQSPTHLIKTRGQQVTLRCSSQSGHNTVSWYQQALGQGPQFIFQYYREEENGRGNFPPRFSGLQFPNYSSELNVNALELDDSALYLCASSKTGVGETQYFGPGTRLLVL.

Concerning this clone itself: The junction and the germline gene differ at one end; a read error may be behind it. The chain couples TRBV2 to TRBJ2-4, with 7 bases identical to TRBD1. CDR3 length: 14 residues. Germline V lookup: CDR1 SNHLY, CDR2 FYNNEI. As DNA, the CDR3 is TGTGCCACCAGTACAGGGGTAGCCAAAAACATTCAGTACTTC. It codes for CATSTGVAKNIQYF.

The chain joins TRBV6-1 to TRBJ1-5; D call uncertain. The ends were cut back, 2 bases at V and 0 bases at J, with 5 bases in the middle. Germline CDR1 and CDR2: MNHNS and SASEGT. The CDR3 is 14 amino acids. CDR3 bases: TGTGCCAGCAGTGAATTCCTTAGCAATCAGCCCCAGCATTTT. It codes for CASSEFLSNQPQHF.

In nucleotides, the CDR3 is TGTGCCAGCAGCGGTACAGGGCTCGCTGAAGCTTTCTTT. Amino acid sequence: CASSGTGLAEAFF. The chain combines TRBV6-1 with TRBJ1-1; weak D call: TRBD1 (6 bases). CDR1 is MNHNS and CDR2 is SASEGT in the germline V gene. Trimming removed 6 bases from V and 6 bases from J, with 14 bases in between. CDR3 length: 13 residues.

The CDR3 region has the DNA TGTGCCTGCTACAGGGGGCGTTTAGCTAACTATGGCTACACCTTC. Translating it yields CACYRGRLANYGYTF. V and J are TRBV30 and TRBJ1-2, with 9 bases that match TRBD1. The CDR3 has 15 amino acids. From germline, CDR1 is GTSNPN and CDR2 SVGIG (reference sequence). Losses at the gene ends were 6 bases for V and 0 bases for J; bases not matched to a gene: 8. The full variable domain, rest sourced from reference TRBV30 and TRBJ1-2, is SQTIHQWPATLVQPVGSPLSLECTVEGTSNPNLYWYRQAAGRGLQLLFYSVGIGQISSEVPQNLSASRPQDRQFILSSKKLLLSDSGFYLCACYRGRLANYGYTFGSGTRLTVV.